Here is one T cell receptor (beta chain) with its context. The V segment lost 7 bases and the J segment 0 bases; nucleotides outside the gene matches: 5. This CDR3 is built from 14 residues. From germline, CDR1 is MNHEY and CDR2 SVGAGI. Authors' processing steps: Using reference gene primer amplification, nucleated cell counts were estimated. Generated by immunoSEQ multiplex PCR, the TCRdb table keeps only in-frame clones and is missing some. D and trimming were read from the DNA, whereas the V and J calls and clone size are those reported in that table. The repertoire has approximately 300,000 clones, around 90% of them found once; the top ten carry roughly 7.3%. The source of the sample is a study of blood T cell repertoires in COVID-19. Overall study: Spain, Italy and the United States supplied samples that represented acute and convalescent COVID-19. In each case, the material was cDNA or gDNA derived from T cells, B-cell-depleted T cells, or PBMCs.

Patients at the Seattle site were enrolled during active infection and followed longitudinally. V is TRBV6-5 and J is TRBJ1-1, with TRBD1 matching 7 bases. Sequencing input: peripheral blood. This sequence originates from a woman aged 30 to 39 with COVID-19, enrolled during active disease. As DNA, the CDR3 is TGTGCCAGCACTGGGCAGGGGGTGAACACTGAAGCTTTCTTT. It specifies CASTGQGVNTEAFF.